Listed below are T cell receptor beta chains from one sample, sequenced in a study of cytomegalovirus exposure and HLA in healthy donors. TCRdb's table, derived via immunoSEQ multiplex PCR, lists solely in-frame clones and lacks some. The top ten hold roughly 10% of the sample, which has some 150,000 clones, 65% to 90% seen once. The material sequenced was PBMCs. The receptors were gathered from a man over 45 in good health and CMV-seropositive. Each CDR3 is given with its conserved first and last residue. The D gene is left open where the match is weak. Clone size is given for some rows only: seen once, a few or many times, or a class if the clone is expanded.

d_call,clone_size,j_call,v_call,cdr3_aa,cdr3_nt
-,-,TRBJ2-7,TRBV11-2,CASRVGGTAYEQYF,TGTGCCAGCAGGGTAGGAGGGACAGCCTACGAGCAGTACTTC
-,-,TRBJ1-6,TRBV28,CARHIRLNSPLHF,TGTGCCAGACACATACGCCTGAATTCACCCCTCCACTTT
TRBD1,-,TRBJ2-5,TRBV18,CASSPRTGFETQYF,TGTGCCAGCTCACCAAGGACAGGGTTCGAGACCCAGTACTTC
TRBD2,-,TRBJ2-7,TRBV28,CANARGGEAYEQYF,TGTGCCAACGCGAGGGGAGGGGAAGCCTACGAGCAGTACTTC
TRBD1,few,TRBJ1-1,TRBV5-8,CASSLEQGTMNTEAFF,TGTGCCAGCAGCTTGGAACAGGGGACCATGAACACTGAAGCTTTCTTT
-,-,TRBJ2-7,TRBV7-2,CASSALSQEQYF,TGTGCCAGCAGCGCCTTGTCCCAGGAGCAGTACTTC
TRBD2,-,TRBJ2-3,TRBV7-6,CASSLARLLAGGPIEDTQYF,TGTGCCAGCAGCTTAGCGCGGTTACTAGCGGGAGGGCCGATAGAAGATACGCAGTATTTT
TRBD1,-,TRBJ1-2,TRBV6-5,CASSSRDRGQLWAF,TGTGCCAGCAGTTCTCGGGACAGGGGACAGTTATGGGCCTTC
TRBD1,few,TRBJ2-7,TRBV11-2,CASSLAQGAHEQYF,TGTGCCAGCAGCTTAGCGCAGGGGGCCCACGAGCAGTACTTC
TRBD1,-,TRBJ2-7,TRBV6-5,CASSYTGGLGYEQYF,TGTGCCAGCAGTTACACAGGGGGCCTGGGGTACGAGCAGTACTTC
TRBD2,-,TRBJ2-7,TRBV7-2,CASSPYGGSSSYEQYF,TGTGCCAGCAGCCCCTACGGGGGGAGTTCGTCCTACGAGCAGTACTTC
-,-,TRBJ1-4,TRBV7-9,CASSPPLGGGDGEKLFF,TGTGCCAGCAGCCCCCCCCTAGGAGGAGGGGACGGTGAAAAACTGTTTTTT
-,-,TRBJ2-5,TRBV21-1,CASIAGQETQYF,TGTGCCAGCATCGCGGGTCAAGAGACCCAGTACTTC
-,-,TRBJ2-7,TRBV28,CASRTDSEQYF,TGTGCCAGCAGAACCGACAGCGAGCAGTACTTC
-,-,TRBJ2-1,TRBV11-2,CASSLDGGYPESQRYNEQFF,TGTGCCAGCAGCTTAGATGGTGGCTATCCAGAGTCTCAGAGGTACAATGAGCAGTTCTTC
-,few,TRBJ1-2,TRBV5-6,CASSSGQNYGYTF,TGTGCCAGCAGCTCCGGACAGAACTATGGCTACACCTTC
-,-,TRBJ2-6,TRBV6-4,CASSVSAGANVLTF,TGTGCCAGCAGTGTAAGCGCTGGGGCCAACGTCCTGACTTTC
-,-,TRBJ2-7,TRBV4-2,CASSFRPTRTVPGGEQYF,TGTGCCAGCAGCTTTCGACCAACCAGGACAGTTCCTGGGGGCGAGCAGTACTTC
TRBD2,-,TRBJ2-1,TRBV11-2,CASSLERFPGTSGNEQFF,TGTGCCAGCAGCTTGGAAAGATTCCCCGGGACTAGCGGCAATGAGCAGTTCTTC
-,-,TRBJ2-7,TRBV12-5,CARTPGEAYEQYF,TGTGCTAGGACTCCGGGGGAGGCCTACGAGCAGTACTTC
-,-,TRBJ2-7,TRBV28,CASSFSSYEQYF,TGTGCCAGCAGTTTCAGCTCCTACGAGCAGTACTTC
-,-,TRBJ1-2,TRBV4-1,CASSQGGTPGWLNYGYTF,TGCGCCAGCAGCCAAGGGGGCACGCCTGGTTGGCTAAACTATGGCTACACCTTC
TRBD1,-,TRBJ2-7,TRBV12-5,CATQGQPSYEQYF,TGTGCTACCCAGGGACAGCCCTCCTACGAGCAGTACTTC
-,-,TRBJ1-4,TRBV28,CASSFVSPANEKLFF,TGTGCCAGCAGTTTTGTATCGCCGGCTAATGAAAAACTGTTTTTT
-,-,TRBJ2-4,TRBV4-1,CASSQVGGAWDIQYF,TGCGCCAGCAGCCAAGTGGGGGGGGCTTGGGACATTCAGTACTTC
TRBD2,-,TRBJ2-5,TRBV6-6,CASTGSGVQETQYF,TGTGCCAGCACTGGTAGCGGGGTACAAGAGACCCAGTACTTC
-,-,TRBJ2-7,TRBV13,CASSLRGRAFYEQYF,TGTGCCAGCAGCCTCAGAGGTAGAGCCTTCTACGAGCAGTACTTC